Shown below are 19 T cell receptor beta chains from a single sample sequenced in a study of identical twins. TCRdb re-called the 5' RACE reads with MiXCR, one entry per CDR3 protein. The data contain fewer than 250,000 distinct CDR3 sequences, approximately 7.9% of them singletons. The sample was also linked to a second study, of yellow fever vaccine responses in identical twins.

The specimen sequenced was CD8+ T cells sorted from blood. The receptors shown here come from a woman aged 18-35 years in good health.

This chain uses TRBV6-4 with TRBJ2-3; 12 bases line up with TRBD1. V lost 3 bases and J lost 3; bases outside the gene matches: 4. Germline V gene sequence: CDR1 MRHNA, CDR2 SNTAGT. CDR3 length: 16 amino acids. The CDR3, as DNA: TGTGCCAGCAGTGAGCGGGGACAGGGGGCAACAGATACGCAGTATTTT. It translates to CASSERGQGATDTQYF.

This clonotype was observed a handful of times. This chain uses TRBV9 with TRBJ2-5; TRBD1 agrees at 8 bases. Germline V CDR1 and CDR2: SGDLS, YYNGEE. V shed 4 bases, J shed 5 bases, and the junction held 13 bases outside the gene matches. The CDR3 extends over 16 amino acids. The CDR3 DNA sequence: TGTGCCAGCAGCTCCCTGACAGGGGAGGCGGCGGAGACCCAGTACTTC. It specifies CASSSLTGEAAETQYF.

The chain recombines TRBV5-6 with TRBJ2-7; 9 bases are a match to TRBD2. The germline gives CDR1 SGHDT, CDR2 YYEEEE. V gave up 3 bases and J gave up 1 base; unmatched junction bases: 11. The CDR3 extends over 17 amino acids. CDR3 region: CASSSDPGLAGSYEQYF. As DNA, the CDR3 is TGTGCCAGCAGCTCCGACCCTGGGCTAGCGGGATCCTACGAGCAGTACTTC.

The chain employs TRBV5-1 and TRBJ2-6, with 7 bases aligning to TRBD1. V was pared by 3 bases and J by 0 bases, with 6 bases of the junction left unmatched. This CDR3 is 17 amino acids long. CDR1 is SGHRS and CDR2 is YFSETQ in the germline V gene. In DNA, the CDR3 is TGCGCCAGCAGCTACCGGGACAGAAACTCTGGGGCCAACGTCCTGACTTTC. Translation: CASSYRDRNSGANVLTF.

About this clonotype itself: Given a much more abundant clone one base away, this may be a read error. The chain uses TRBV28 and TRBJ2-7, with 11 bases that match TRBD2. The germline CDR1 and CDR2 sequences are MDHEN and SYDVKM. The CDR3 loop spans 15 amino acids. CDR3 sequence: CARSAGLAGAYEQYF. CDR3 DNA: TGTGCCCGCAGTGCAGGACTAGCGGGCGCCTACGAGCAGTACTTC.

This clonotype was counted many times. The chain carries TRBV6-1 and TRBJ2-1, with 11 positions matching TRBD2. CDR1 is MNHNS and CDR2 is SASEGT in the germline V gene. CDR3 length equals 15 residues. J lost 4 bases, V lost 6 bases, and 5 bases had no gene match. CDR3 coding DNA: TGTGCCAGCAGCACTAGCGGGAGCCGATACAATGAGCAGTTCTTC. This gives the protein CASSTSGSRYNEQFF.

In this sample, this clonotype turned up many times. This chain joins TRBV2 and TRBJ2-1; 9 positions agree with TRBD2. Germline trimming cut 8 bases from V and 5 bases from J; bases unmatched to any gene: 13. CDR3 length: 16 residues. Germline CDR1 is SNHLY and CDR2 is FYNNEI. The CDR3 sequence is CASEGPEREVDNEQFF. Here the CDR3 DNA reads TGTGCCAGCGAGGGGCCCGAGCGGGAGGTTGACAATGAGCAGTTCTTC.

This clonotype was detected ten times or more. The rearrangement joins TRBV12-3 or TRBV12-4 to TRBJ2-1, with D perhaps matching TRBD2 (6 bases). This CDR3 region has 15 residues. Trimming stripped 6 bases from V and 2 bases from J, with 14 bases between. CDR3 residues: CASSLIPGAYNEQFF. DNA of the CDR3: TGTGCCAGCAGCCTAATCCCGGGGGCCTACAATGAGCAGTTCTTC.

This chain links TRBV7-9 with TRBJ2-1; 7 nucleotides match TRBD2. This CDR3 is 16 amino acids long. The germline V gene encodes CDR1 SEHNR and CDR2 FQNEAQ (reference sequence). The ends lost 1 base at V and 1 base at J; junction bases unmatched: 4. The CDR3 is CASSLVASGSYNEQFF. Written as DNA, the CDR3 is TGTGCCAGCAGCTTAGTTGCTAGCGGATCCTACAATGAGCAGTTCTTC.

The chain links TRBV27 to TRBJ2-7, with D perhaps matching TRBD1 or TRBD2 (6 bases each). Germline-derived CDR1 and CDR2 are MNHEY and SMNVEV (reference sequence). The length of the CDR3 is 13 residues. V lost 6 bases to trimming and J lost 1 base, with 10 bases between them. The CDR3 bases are TGTGCCAGCAGGGGAGGACAGTCCTACGAGCAGTACTTC. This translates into CASRGGQSYEQYF.

The CDR3 coding sequence is TGTGCCAGGACTAAACAGGGGACCTTAAACAATGAGCAGTTCTTC. Residues: CARTKQGTLNNEQFF. This sequence joins TRBV2 and TRBJ2-1; 7 bases match TRBD1. Germline loops: CDR1 SNHLY, CDR2 FYNNEI. Trimming took 9 bases from V and 5 from J; bases not matched to a gene: 13. The CDR3 has 15 amino acids. Supplemented by reference TRBV2 and TRBJ2-1, the full variable domain reads EPEVTQTPSHQVTQMGQEVILRCVPISNHLYFYWYRQILGQKVEFLVSFYNNEISEKSEIFDDQFSVERPDGSNFTLKIRSTKLEDSAMYFCARTKQGTLNNEQFFGPGTRLTVL.

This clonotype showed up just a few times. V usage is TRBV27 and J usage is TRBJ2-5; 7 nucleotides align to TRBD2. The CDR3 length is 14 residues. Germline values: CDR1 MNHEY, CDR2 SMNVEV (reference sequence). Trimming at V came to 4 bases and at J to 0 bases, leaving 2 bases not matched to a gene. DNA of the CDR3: TGTGCCAGCAGTTCTGGGGGGGACCAAGAGACCCAGTACTTC. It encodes CASSSGGDQETQYF.

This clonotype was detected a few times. CDR3 residues: CATSDAQGDQPQHF. In DNA form, the CDR3 reads TGTGCCACCAGTGATGCACAGGGGGATCAGCCCCAGCATTTT. This chain joins TRBV24-1 and TRBJ1-5; 8 nucleotides match TRBD1. The V and J ends lost 3 bases and 5 bases, in that order; junction bases with no gene match: 2. The CDR3 is 14 amino acids. Germline CDR1 and CDR2: KGHDR and SFDVKD.

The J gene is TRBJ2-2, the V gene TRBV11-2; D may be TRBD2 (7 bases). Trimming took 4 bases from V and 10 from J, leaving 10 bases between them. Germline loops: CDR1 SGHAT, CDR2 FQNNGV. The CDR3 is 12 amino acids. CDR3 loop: CASSWGGPELFF. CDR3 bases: TGTGCCAGCAGCTGGGGGGGCCCGGAGCTGTTTTTT.

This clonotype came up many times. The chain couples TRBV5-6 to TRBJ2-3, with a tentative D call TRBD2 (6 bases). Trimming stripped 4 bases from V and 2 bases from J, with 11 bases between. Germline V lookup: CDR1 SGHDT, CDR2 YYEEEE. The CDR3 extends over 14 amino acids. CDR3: CASSPSGPTDTQYF. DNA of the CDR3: TGTGCCAGCAGCCCAAGCGGGCCCACAGATACGCAGTATTTT. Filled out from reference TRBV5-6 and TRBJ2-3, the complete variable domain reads DAGVTQSPTHLIKTRGQQVTLRCSPKSGHDTVSWYQQALGQGPQFIFQYYEEEERQRGNFPDRFSGHQFPNYSSELNVNALLLGDSALYLCASSPSGPTDTQYFGPGTRLTVL.

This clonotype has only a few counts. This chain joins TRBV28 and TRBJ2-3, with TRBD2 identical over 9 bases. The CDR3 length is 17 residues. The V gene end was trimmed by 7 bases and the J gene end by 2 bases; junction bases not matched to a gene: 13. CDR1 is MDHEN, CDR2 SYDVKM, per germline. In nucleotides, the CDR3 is TGTGCCAGCAAACCGGATCTAGCGGGATTACCCACAGATACGCAGTATTTT. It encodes CASKPDLAGLPTDTQYF.

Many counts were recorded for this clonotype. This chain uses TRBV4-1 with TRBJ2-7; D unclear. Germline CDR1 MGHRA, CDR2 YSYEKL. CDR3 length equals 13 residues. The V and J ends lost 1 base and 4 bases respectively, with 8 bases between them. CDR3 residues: CASSQGLGYEQYV. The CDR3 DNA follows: TGCGCCAGCAGCCAAGGATTGGGGTACGAGCAGTACGTC.

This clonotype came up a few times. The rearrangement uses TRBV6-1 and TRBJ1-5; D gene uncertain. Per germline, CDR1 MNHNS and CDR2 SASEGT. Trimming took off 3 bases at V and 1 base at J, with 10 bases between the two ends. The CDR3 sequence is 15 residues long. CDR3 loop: CASSDIHLSNQPQHF. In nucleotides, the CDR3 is TGTGCCAGCAGTGATATTCACCTAAGCAATCAGCCCCAGCATTTT.

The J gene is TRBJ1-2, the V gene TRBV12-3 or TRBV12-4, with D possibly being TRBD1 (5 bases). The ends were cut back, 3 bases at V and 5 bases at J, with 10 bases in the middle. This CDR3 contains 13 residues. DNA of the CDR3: TGTGCCAGCAGTTTCGGGGGGGAGTATGGCTACACCTTC. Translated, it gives CASSFGGEYGYTF.